Sequencing of this TCR beta chain was carried out in a study of T cell repertoires in cytomegalovirus infection. Study at large: Public TCR beta signatures were indicative of both CMV infection and a matching HLA type.

General study points: Cumulative frequency of public TCR beta families picked out carriers of CMV plus the relevant HLA. HLA-C-restricted CMV-specific TCR beta clonotypes were dominant in the ex vivo response.

TCRdb reprocessed the reads via MiXCR and lists one record per CDR3 protein. The sample records 200,000 or so distinct CDR3 sequences, 25% to 30% being singletons. Of note for this clonotype: Antigen specificity is unknown. The junction departs from germline at one end; a sequencing error may be responsible.

This CDR3 spans 11 amino acids. Germline V gene sequence: CDR1 DFQATT, CDR2 SNEGSKA (reference sequence). This sequence was found in a human donor in good health (CMV status not recorded). Some clones in this sample may be carry-over from other donors' samples. The sample taken for sequencing was PBMCs. The chain is built from TRBV20-1 and TRBJ2-4; D might be TRBD2 (5 bases). The CDR3 loop reads CSAKGRGILHF. The DNA of the CDR3 is TGCAGTGCGAAAGGCCGGGGTATTCTGCACTTC.